This T cell receptor beta chain was obtained from a study of Tregs in tolerant kidney transplant recipients. This clone was observed a handful of times. Antigen: not known. Germline loops: CDR1 ENHRY, CDR2 SYGVKD. The CDR3 is 16 amino acids. V lost 3 bases, J lost 3 bases, and 15 bases lay in between. Recipients received nonmyeloablative bone marrow transplants from related graft donors, with transient mixed chimerism. Thawed PBMCs were FACS-sorted into unstimulated CD4+CD25+CD127- regulatory T cells, CD4+CD25- non-regulatory cells, CD4 and CD8 cells. Only in-frame clones appear in the TCRdb table, and some are missing; sequencing was by immunoSEQ multiplex PCR. The profile shows tens of thousands of clones, approximately 94% of them singletons. Findings of the study overall: Antigen-driven expansion was suggested because donor-specific Tregs expanded more than all Tregs in tolerant patients. Some patients' samples used different primers over time, so nucleotide sequences weren't comparable. Validation in larger populations is needed because few patients were studied.

J is TRBJ2-1 and V is TRBV10-3; D is perhaps TRBD2 (7 bases). This sequence was found in a human patient who received a combined kidney and bone marrow transplant. The graft donor may account for some of the T cells. Specimen: CD4+ T cells from blood (PBMCs), collected 12 months after the transplant. The CDR3 sequence is CAISDLGGAGYNEQFF. CDR3 nucleotides: TGTGCCATCAGTGACCTTGGGGGGGCAGGCTACAATGAGCAGTTCTTC.